What follows is one T cell receptor (beta chain) and its context. Its target is unknown. These data belong to a study of OX40 agonist ivuxolimab in advanced cancers. The overall study: A male proportion of over 75% was recorded, with mean age about 62 years and range about 20 to 79. Study-wide findings and caveats: With doses of 0.1 to 3.0 mg/kg, CD4+ and CD8+ blood T cells had undergone clonal expansion by week 6. What antigens the expanded peripheral T cells recognized was never established.

TCRdb's copy holds only in-frame clones and misses some; the assay was immunoSEQ multiplex PCR. The sample holds about 28,000 clones; roughly 87% are singletons and the top ten take 48%. V gave up 8 bases and J gave up 4 bases, with 12 bases separating them. CDR1 is SNHLY and CDR2 is FYNNEI in the germline V gene. The CDR3 length is 13 residues. The TCR was taken from an adult with an advanced solid tumor such as melanoma, head and neck, liver or kidney cancer. This specimen consisted of CD4+ or CD8+ T cells sorted from blood, obtained in a trial of the OX40 agonist ivuxolimab. J is TRBJ1-3 and V is TRBV2; the D gene is possibly TRBD1 (6 bases). CDR3 sequence reads: CASATGFGNTIYF. The CDR3 DNA reads TGTGCCAGCGCTACAGGGTTCGGAAACACCATATATTTT.